This T cell receptor (beta chain) is drawn from a study of T cells after posttransplantation cyclophosphamide. A note on this clone: Its specificity is unknown.

Assay: immunoSEQ multiplex PCR; the TCRdb copy retains only in-frame clones and omits some. This sample yields 15,000 to 20,000 clones, of which about 91% are seen a single time; around 0.53% belongs to the top ten. Study-wide findings and caveats: Skin or GI-infiltrating T cells shared few TRB sequences with blood. Donor CD8+ memory clones often dominated recipient blood repertoires at later times. Recipient CMV seropositivity and CMV reactivation strongly tracked TRB clonality.

A marrow graft followed busulfan-fludarabine conditioning, with cyclophosphamide on days +3 and +4. The ends were cut back, 5 bases at V and 6 bases at J, with 14 bases in the middle. The length of the CDR3 is 14 residues. CDR1 is KGHSH and CDR2 is LQKENI in the germline V gene. The receptor was isolated from a male patient aged 55 to 69 who received an allogeneic stem cell transplant from a related donor and was CMV-positive. Some T cells may be graft donor cells. The specimen was CD4+ T cells sorted from blood, collected after allogeneic stem cell transplant with posttransplant cyclophosphamide. The chain recombines TRBV18 with TRBJ1-5; possible D gene TRBD1, 5 bases. This CDR3 reads CASSFQGFGQPQHF. For the CDR3, the DNA is TGTGCCAGCTCATTTCAGGGTTTTGGTCAGCCCCAGCATTTT. Full variable domain (rest looked up from reference TRBV18 and TRBJ1-5): NAGVMQNPRHLVRRRGQEARLRCSPMKGHSHVYWYRQLPEEGLKFMVYLQKENIIDESGMPKERFSAEFPKEGPSILRIQQVVRGDSAAYFCASSFQGFGQPQHFGDGTRLSIL.